This T cell receptor beta chain was sequenced for a study of OX40 agonist ivuxolimab in advanced cancers. Across the whole study: Of mixed ages from about 20 to 80 and averaging roughly 66 years, the group was about 80% male. Of the participants, 35% to 50% had some prior anti-PD-1, anti-PD-L1 or anti-CTLA-4 therapy, which was allowed. Broader study findings: Circulating CD4+ and CD8+ T cells showed clonal expansion by week 6 at 0.1 to 3.0 mg/kg.

Remarks on this clone: Its antigen is not known.

This table comes from immunoSEQ multiplex PCR, and its TCRdb copy is limited to in-frame clones, with some not included. The sample has about 81,000 clones, 84% seen once. This sequence originates from an adult with an advanced solid tumor such as melanoma, head and neck, liver or kidney cancer. Sequenced material: CD4+ or CD8+ T cells sorted from blood, taken in a trial of the OX40 agonist ivuxolimab.

The DNA of the CDR3 is TGTGCTAGTGGTTTGCCCCCTTCACCTTGGGGACAGGGTTCAGCTAACTATGGCTACACCTTC. Its protein is CASGLPPSPWGQGSANYGYTF. The chain carries TRBV12-5 and TRBJ1-2; 9 bases line up with TRBD1. The CDR3 has 21 amino acids. Germline-derived CDR1 and CDR2 are LGHNT and FRNRAP. The ends lost 2 bases at V and 0 bases at J; junction bases unmatched: 19.